Presented here are 21 T cell receptor beta chains from one specimen sequenced in a study of shared clonotypes between healthy human individuals. Profiled with immunoSEQ multiplex PCR; TCRdb holds only in-frame clones, not every one. This sample has over 1.4 million clones; roughly 96% occur once, and the top ten carry approximately 1.2%. The sequenced sample consisted of naive CD4+ T cells sorted from blood. Described subset: CD45RA+ positively selected. The receptors shown here come from a man aged 30 to 39 in good health.

The chain carries TRBV6-1 and TRBJ2-3, with unresolved D. The CDR3 covers 15 residues. V dropped 1 base and J dropped 4 bases, with 12 bases sitting between them. In germline, CDR1 is MNHNS, CDR2 SASEGT. This CDR3 is CASSEVANLADTQYF. For the CDR3, the DNA is TGTGCCAGCAGTGAAGTTGCAAACCTGGCAGATACGCAGTATTTT.

With regard to this clone: The sample holds other DNA sequences that translate to the same CDR3. The CDR3 bases are TGTGCCAGCAGGGGACTAGCTGGGTCCTACGAGCAGTACTTC. Its protein is CASRGLAGSYEQYF. This chain uses TRBV27 with TRBJ2-7; TRBD2 agrees at 9 bases. J lost 1 base, V lost 6 bases, and 4 bases had no gene match. The CDR3 totals 14 residues. Germline CDR1 is MNHEY and CDR2 is SMNVEV (reference sequence).

This chain connects TRBV5-1 to TRBJ2-4, with 14 bases aligning to TRBD2. V was clipped by 4 bases and J by 9 bases; unmatched bases: 12. CDR1 and CDR2 from the germline V gene are SGHRS and YFSETQ. The CDR3 has 17 amino acids. CDR3 in DNA: TGCGCCAGCAGCCCGGGACTAGCGGGAGCCGTTGGTGGCATTCAGTACTTC. Protein: CASSPGLAGAVGGIQYF.

The chain is built from TRBV27 and TRBJ2-1, with unresolved D. CDR3 length: 16 amino acids. V lost 4 bases and J 5 bases, leaving 18 bases between the germline ends. Germline V gene data show CDR1 as MNHEY and CDR2 as SMNVEV (reference sequence). CDR3 protein: CASSSRLDPRHNEQFF. The CDR3 DNA is TGTGCCAGCAGTTCCAGATTGGACCCCAGGCACAATGAGCAGTTCTTC.

The gene calls are TRBV9 and TRBJ2-1; the match to TRBD2 covers 7 bases. Germline V lookup: CDR1 SGDLS, CDR2 YYNGEE. V lost 4 bases, J lost 3 bases, and 4 bases stayed unmatched. The CDR3 runs to 14 residues. For the CDR3, the DNA is TGTGCCAGCAGCCCGGGACTACACTACAATGAGCAGTTCTTC. Translation: CASSPGLHYNEQFF.

The V call is TRBV11-3, the J call TRBJ1-1; D is unclear. The germline V gene has CDR1 SGHNT and CDR2 YENEEA. The V end was cut by 2 bases, the J end by 5 bases, with 9 bases between. This CDR3 comprises 13 residues. CDR3 nucleotides: TGTGCCAGCAGCTTAAGAGGCAGGACTGAAGCTTTCTTT. It is translated as CASSLRGRTEAFF.

The genes are TRBV9 and TRBJ2-1; 9 positions match TRBD2. The CDR3 loop spans 16 amino acids. V trimming: 4 bases; J trimming: 6 bases; junction bases outside the gene matches: 11. CDR1 is SGDLS and CDR2 is YYNGEE in the germline V gene. This CDR3 is CASSSLAGGPGNEQFF. CDR3 nucleotide sequence: TGTGCCAGCAGCTCCCTCGCGGGAGGGCCTGGCAATGAGCAGTTCTTC.

This rearrangement joins TRBV6-6 to TRBJ2-1, with 7 bases matching TRBD2. Germline CDR1 is MNHNY and CDR2 is SVGAGI (reference sequence). V lost 4 bases, J lost 4 bases, and 7 bases stayed unmatched. There are 15 residues in the CDR3. CDR3 in amino acids: CASSSASGQYNEQFF. In DNA form, the CDR3 reads TGTGCCAGCAGTTCCGCTAGCGGACAATACAATGAGCAGTTCTTC.

The chain recombines TRBV10-2 with TRBJ2-1, with D perhaps TRBD2 (6 bases). Trimming stripped 3 bases from V and 6 bases from J, with 12 bases between. The germline V gene has CDR1 WSHSY and CDR2 SAAADI. The CDR3 totals 14 residues. For the CDR3, the DNA is TGCGCCAGCAGTGATACGAGCGGGCGCAATGAGCAGTTCTTC. Translated: CASSDTSGRNEQFF.

The V call is TRBV19, the J call TRBJ2-1; 11 positions match TRBD2. From germline, CDR1 is LNHDA and CDR2 SQIVND (reference sequence). V dropped 7 bases and J dropped 6; count of bases not matched to a gene: 2. The CDR3 is 13 residues long. The CDR3 DNA follows: TGTGCCAGTAAGACTAGCGGGGTCAATGAGCAGTTCTTC. As protein: CASKTSGVNEQFF. The entire variable domain, with the rest obtained from reference TRBV19 and TRBJ2-1, is as follows: DGGITQSPKYLFRKEGQNVTLSCEQNLNHDAMYWYRQDPGQGLRLIYYSQIVNDFQKGDIAEGYSVSREKKESFPLTVTSAQKNPTAFYLCASKTSGVNEQFFGPGTRLTVL.

The chain carries TRBV10-3 and TRBJ1-1, with 7 nucleotides matching TRBD1. After removal of 6 bases from V and 5 bases from J, the junction contained 9 bases not matched to a gene. Per germline, CDR1 ENHRY and CDR2 SYGVKD. The CDR3 totals 14 residues. CDR3 in DNA: TGTGCCATCAGCGCAGGGGGTTTGGGAACTGAAGCTTTCTTT. It codes for CAISAGGLGTEAFF.

V and J are TRBV6-1 and TRBJ1-4; 8 bases are shared with TRBD1. The germline CDR1 and CDR2 sequences are MNHNS and SASEGT. The V gene end was trimmed by 5 bases and the J gene end by 7 bases; junction bases not matched to a gene: 6. The CDR3 is made up of 14 amino acids. Written as DNA, the CDR3 is TGTGCCAGCAGTTGGACAGGGTCGGGTGAAAAACTGTTTTTT. This encodes CASSWTGSGEKLFF.

J is TRBJ2-5 and V is TRBV2; the match to TRBD1 covers 7 bases. The CDR3 consists of 16 residues. Germline CDR1 is SNHLY and CDR2 is FYNNEI. The J segment lost 4 bases and the V segment lost 8 bases, leaving 16 bases of the junction unmatched. The CDR3 coding sequence is TGTGCCAGCCCGTACAGAAACAGGGGCGGTCGAGAGACCCAGTACTTC. Amino acids: CASPYRNRGGRETQYF.

J is TRBJ2-7 and V is TRBV5-1, with TRBD2 matching 8 bases. The V segment lost 3 bases and the J segment 3 bases; nucleotides outside the gene matches: 2. CDR1 and CDR2 from the germline V gene are SGHRS and YFSETQ. The CDR3 is 13 residues long. The CDR3 DNA reads as TGCGCCAGCAGCTCCGGGACTAGCTACGAGCAGTACTTC. It specifies CASSSGTSYEQYF.

The V and J genes are TRBV5-5 and TRBJ1-2; 7 bases fit TRBD1. The junction had 6 bases not matched to a gene; V was cut back by 4 bases and J by 3 bases. The CDR3 runs 14 residues. The germline V gene encodes CDR1 SGHKS and CDR2 YYEKEE (reference sequence). In DNA, the CDR3 is TGTGCCAGCAGCCGCCACGGGACAGACTATGGCTACACCTTC. Amino acids: CASSRHGTDYGYTF.

This clone was seen a single time. The same CDR3 is also encoded by other DNA sequences in this sample. The chain combines TRBV20-1 with TRBJ2-3; D gene uncertain. Germline CDR1 DFQATT, CDR2 SNEGSKA (reference sequence). This CDR3 has 11 residues. CDR3 nucleotide sequence: TGCAGCGCAACAGGCACAGATACGCAGTATTTT. Translating it yields CSATGTDTQYF.

This clone was detected once. Other DNA variants within this sample encode the same CDR3. The V and J genes are TRBV18 and TRBJ1-4; 7 bases line up with TRBD1. Germline V gene data show CDR1 as KGHSH and CDR2 as LQKENI. CDR3 length: 14 residues. V gave up 3 bases and J gave up 6 bases; unmatched junction bases: 4. The CDR3 loop is CASSPTGSHEKLFF. CDR3 sequence (DNA): TGTGCCAGCTCACCGACAGGGTCTCATGAAAAACTGTTTTTT.

The chain combines TRBV11-3 with TRBJ2-5; the D is unclear. Trimming removed 5 bases at V and 1 base at J, with 8 bases between. Germline CDR1 reads SGHNT; CDR2 reads YENEEA. The CDR3 runs 13 residues. The CDR3 region is CASSLRTQETQYF. The CDR3 DNA follows: TGTGCCAGCAGCCTCCGGACCCAAGAGACCCAGTACTTC.

V and J are TRBV11-3 and TRBJ2-7, with no clear D. CDR1 is SGHNT and CDR2 is YENEEA in the germline V gene. The V end lost 0 bases, the J end lost 5 bases, and 8 bases lay between the germline ends. The length of the CDR3 is 13 residues. The CDR3 DNA is TGTGCCAGCAGCTTAGATGGCCTCAACGAGCAGTACTTC. Amino acid sequence: CASSLDGLNEQYF.

The DNA of the CDR3 is TGTGCCAGCAGCTCCAAACAGGGGGGAGGAATAGAAAATGAGCAGTTCTTC. It translates to CASSSKQGGGIENEQFF. The rearrangement links TRBV7-9 to TRBJ2-1, with 8 bases fitting TRBD1. Germline V gene sequence: CDR1 SEHNR, CDR2 FQNEAQ (reference sequence). J was trimmed by 7 bases and V by 4 bases; bases with no gene match: 15. The CDR3 is made up of 17 amino acids.

V usage is TRBV5-4 and J usage is TRBJ2-1; 8 nucleotides align to TRBD2. The J segment lost 0 bases and the V segment lost 6 bases, leaving 8 bases of the junction unmatched. The CDR3 is 16 amino acids. CDR1 SGHNT and CDR2 YYREEE come from the germline V gene (reference sequence). In nucleotides, the CDR3 is TGTGCCAGCACCGGTAGCGGGGAGAGCTCCTACAATGAGCAGTTCTTC. Translation gives CASTGSGESSYNEQFF.